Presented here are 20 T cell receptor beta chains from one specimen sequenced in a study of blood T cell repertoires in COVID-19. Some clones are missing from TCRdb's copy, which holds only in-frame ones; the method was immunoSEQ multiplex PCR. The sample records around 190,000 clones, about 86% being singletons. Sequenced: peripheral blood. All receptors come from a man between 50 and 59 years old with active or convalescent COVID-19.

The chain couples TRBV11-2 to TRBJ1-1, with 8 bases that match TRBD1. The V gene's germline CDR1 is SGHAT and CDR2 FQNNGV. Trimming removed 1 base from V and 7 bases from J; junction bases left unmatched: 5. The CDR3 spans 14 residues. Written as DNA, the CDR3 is TGTGCCAGCAGCTTAGTAGGAGGACAGGGTGAAGCTTTCTTT. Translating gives CASSLVGGQGEAFF.

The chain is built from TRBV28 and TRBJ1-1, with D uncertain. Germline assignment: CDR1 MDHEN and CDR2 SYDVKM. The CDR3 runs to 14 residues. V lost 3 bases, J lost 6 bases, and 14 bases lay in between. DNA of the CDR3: TGTGCCAGCAGTTTGAGGCAGCTGAGGGCTGAAGCTTTCTTT. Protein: CASSLRQLRAEAFF.

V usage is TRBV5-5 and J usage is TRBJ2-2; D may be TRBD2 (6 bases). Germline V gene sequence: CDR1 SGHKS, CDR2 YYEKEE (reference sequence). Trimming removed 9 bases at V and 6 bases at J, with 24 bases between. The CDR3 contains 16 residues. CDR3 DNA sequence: TGTGCCACCTTTCCGTTGGCGGGGACGGCGGCCGGGGAGCTGTTTTTT. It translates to CATFPLAGTAAGELFF. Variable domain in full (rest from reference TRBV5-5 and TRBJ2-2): DAGVTQSPTHLIKTRGQQVTLRCSPISGHKSVSWYQQVLGQGPQFIFQYYEKEERGRGNFPDRFSARQFPNYSSELNVNALLLGDSALYLCATFPLAGTAAGELFFGEGSRLTVL.

CDR3 protein: CASSSRDRGLQPQHF. CDR3 DNA sequence: TGTGCCAGCAGTTCCCGGGACAGGGGGCTTCAGCCCCAGCATTTT. The chain combines TRBV6-6 with TRBJ1-5; the match to TRBD1 covers 12 bases. V shed 4 bases and J 6 bases; nucleotides not matched to a gene: 4. The CDR3 extends over 15 amino acids. Per germline, CDR1 MNHNY and CDR2 SVGAGI (reference sequence).

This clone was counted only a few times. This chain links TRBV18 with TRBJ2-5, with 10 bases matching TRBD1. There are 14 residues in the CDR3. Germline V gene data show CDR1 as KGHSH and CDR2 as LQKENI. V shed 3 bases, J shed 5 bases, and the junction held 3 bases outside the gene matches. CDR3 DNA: TGTGCCAGCTCACCCGGGACAGGGGATGAGACCCAGTACTTC. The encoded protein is CASSPGTGDETQYF. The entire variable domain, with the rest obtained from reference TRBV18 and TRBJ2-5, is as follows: NAGVMQNPRHLVRRRGQEARLRCSPMKGHSHVYWYRQLPEEGLKFMVYLQKENIIDESGMPKERFSAEFPKEGPSILRIQQVVRGDSAAYFCASSPGTGDETQYFGPGTRLLVL.

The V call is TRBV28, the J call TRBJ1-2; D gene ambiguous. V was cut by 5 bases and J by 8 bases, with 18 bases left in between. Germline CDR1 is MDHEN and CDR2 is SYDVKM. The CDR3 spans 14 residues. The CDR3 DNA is TGTGCCAGCAGTCCACCCAATTTAGCCGGGGGCTACACCTTC. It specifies CASSPPNLAGGYTF.

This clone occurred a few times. The CDR3 DNA reads TGTGCCAGCAGTCACACCTTCTCAGGGGACCCTGAAGCTTTCTTT. Residues: CASSHTFSGDPEAFF. This chain connects TRBV6-2 or TRBV6-3 to TRBJ1-1; tentative D call: TRBD1 (6 bases). The CDR3 has 15 residues. Germline CDR1 reads MNHEY; CDR2 reads SVGEGT. V lost 5 bases and J lost 6, with 19 bases in between.

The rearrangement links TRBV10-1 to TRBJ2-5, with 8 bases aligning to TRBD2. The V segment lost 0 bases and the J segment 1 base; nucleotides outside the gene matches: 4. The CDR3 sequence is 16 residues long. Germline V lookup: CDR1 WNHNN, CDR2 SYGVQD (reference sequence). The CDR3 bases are TGCGCCAGCAGTGAGTCGGTTAGCGGGATCCAAGAGACCCAGTACTTC. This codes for CASSESVSGIQETQYF.

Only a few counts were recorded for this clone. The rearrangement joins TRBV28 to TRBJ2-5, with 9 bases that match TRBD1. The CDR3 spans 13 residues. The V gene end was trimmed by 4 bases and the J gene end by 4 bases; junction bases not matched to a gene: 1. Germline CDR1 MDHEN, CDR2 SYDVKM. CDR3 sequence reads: CASSSTGGETQYF. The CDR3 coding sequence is TGTGCCAGCAGTTCGACAGGGGGAGAGACCCAGTACTTC.

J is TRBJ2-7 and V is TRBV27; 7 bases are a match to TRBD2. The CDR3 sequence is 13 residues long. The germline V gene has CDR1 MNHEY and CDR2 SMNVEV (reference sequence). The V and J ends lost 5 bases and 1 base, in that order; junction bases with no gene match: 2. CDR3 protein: CASSSGNSYEQYF. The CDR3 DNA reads TGTGCCAGCAGTAGCGGGAATTCCTACGAGCAGTACTTC.

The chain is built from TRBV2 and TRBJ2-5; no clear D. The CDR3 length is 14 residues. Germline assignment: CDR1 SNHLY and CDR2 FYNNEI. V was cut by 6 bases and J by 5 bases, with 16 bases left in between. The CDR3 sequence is CASRSYDGLETQYF. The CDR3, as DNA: TGTGCCAGCAGGAGCTACGATGGGCTTGAGACCCAGTACTTC.

CDR3 protein: CASSSSTAMNTEAFF. The CDR3 coding sequence is TGTGCCAGCAGCTCCAGTACAGCCATGAACACTGAAGCTTTCTTT. The chain has TRBV7-9 and TRBJ1-1; D remains ambiguous. Germline V gene lookup returns CDR1 SEHNR and CDR2 FQNEAQ (reference sequence). The length of the CDR3 is 15 residues. V was cut by 4 bases and J by 0 bases, with 12 bases left in between.

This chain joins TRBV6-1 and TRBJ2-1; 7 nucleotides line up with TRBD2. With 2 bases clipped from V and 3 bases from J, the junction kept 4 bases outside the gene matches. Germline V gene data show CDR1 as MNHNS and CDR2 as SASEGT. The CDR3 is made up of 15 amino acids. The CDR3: CASSEWGGGYNEQFF. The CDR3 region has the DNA TGTGCCAGCAGTGAATGGGGCGGGGGCTACAATGAGCAGTTCTTC.

The CDR3 region has the DNA TGTGCCAGCAGCTTAAATGGGCGCTTAGGTGAGCAGTTCTTC. Translation gives CASSLNGRLGEQFF. The V gene is TRBV11-2, the J gene TRBJ2-1; unclear D gene. The V end lost 2 bases, the J end lost 9 bases, and 14 bases lay between the germline ends. CDR1 SGHAT and CDR2 FQNNGV come from the germline V gene. This CDR3 region has 14 residues.

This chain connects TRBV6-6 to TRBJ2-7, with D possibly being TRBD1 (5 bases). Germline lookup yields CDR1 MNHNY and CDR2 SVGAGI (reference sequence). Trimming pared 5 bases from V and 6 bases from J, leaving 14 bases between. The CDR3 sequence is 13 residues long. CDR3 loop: CASSHPQGSEQYF. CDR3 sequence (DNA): TGTGCCAGCAGTCACCCCCAGGGATCCGAGCAGTACTTC.

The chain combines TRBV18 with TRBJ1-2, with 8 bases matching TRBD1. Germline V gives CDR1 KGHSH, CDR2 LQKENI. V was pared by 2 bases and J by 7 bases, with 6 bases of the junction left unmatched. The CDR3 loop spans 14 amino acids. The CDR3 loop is CASSPEGQAFGYTF. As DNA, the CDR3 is TGTGCCAGCTCACCAGAGGGACAGGCGTTTGGCTACACCTTC.

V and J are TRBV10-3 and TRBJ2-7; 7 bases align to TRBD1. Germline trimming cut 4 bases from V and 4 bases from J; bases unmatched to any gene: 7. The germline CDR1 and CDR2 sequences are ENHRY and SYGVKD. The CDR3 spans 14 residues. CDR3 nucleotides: TGTGCCATCAGTGGGGGGACAGATTATTACGAGCAGTACTTC. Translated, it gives CAISGGTDYYEQYF.

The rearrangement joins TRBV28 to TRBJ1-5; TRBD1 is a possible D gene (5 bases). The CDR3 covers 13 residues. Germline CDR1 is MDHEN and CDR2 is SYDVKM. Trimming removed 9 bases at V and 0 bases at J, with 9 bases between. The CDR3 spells CASTGGSNQPQHF. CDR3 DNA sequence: TGTGCCAGTACGGGGGGTAGCAATCAGCCCCAGCATTTT.

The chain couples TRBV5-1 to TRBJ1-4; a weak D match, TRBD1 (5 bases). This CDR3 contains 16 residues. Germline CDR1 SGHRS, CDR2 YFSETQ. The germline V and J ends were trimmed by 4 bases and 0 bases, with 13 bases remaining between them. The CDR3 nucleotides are TGCGCCAGCAGCATGTTAACAGGAGCAACTAATGAAAAACTGTTTTTT. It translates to CASSMLTGATNEKLFF.

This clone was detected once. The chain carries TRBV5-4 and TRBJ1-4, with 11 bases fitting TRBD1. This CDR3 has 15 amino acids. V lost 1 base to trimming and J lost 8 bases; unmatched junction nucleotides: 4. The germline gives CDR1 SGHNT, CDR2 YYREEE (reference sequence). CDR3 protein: CASSLSGTGGEKLFF. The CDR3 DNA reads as TGTGCCAGCAGCTTGAGTGGGACAGGGGGGGAAAAACTGTTTTTT.